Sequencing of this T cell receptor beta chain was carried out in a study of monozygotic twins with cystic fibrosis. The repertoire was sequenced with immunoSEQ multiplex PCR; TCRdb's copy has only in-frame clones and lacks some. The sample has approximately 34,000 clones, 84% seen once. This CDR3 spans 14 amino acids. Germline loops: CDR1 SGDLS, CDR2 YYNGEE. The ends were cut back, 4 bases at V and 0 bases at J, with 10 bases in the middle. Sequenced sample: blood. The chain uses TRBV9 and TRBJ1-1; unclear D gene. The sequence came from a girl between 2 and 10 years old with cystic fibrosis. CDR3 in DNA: TGTGCCAGCAGCCCCCCGGCGGTGAACACTGAAGCTTTCTTT. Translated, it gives CASSPPAVNTEAFF.